The next 32 T cell receptor beta chains were all read from a single sample in a study of vaccination and CD4 T cells after COVID-19. Treatment noted: approximately nine-day PBMC culture with coronavirus spike peptide pools or control peptides (ViraFEST assay). With the Oncomine TCR Beta short-read assay, DNA from cultured CD4+ T cells was sequenced. TCRdb reprocessed the PCR reads via MiXCR and lists one record per CDR3 protein. Here the sample spans tens of thousands of distinct CDR3 sequences, approximately 57% being singletons. Their antigens are not known. Sample: CD4+ T cells from blood, cultured in vitro, taken after SARS-CoV-2 vaccination. These receptors were collected from a human donor who received a COVID-19 vaccine.

V and J are TRBV24-1 and TRBJ2-1, with 8 bases fitting TRBD1. The CDR3 contains 16 residues. Trimming cost V 4 bases and J 5 bases; bases outside gene matches: 9. Per germline, CDR1 KGHDR and CDR2 SFDVKD. CDR3 in amino acids: CATSETGEINHNEQFF. The CDR3 DNA reads TGTGCCACCAGTGAGACAGGGGAAATCAACCACAATGAGCAGTTCTTC.

V is TRBV7-8 and J is TRBJ1-2, with no clear D. V was clipped by 0 bases and J by 8 bases, with 19 bases between them. Germline V gene sequence: CDR1 SGHVS, CDR2 FQNEAQ. This CDR3 has 16 amino acids. The CDR3 sequence is CASSLASKRRVEGYTF. The CDR3, as DNA: TGTGCCAGCAGCTTAGCCTCTAAGCGGAGAGTTGAAGGCTACACCTTC.

The chain employs TRBV5-4 and TRBJ2-6; the match to TRBD1 covers 9 bases. CDR3 length equals 19 residues. Germline V gene lookup returns CDR1 SGHNT and CDR2 YYREEE (reference sequence). The J segment lost 2 bases and the V segment lost 4 bases, leaving 13 bases of the junction unmatched. The CDR3 sequence is CASSVTQGAPGPGANVLTF. The CDR3 DNA reads as TGTGCCAGCAGCGTAACACAGGGGGCGCCTGGGCCTGGGGCCAACGTCCTGACTTTC.

Only a few counts were recorded for this clonotype. The chain joins TRBV7-9 to TRBJ1-5; 9 nucleotides match TRBD1. This CDR3 spans 13 amino acids. After removal of 6 bases from V and 15 bases from J, the junction contained 12 bases not matched to a gene. Germline-derived CDR1 and CDR2 are SEHNR and FQNEAQ (reference sequence). The CDR3 nucleotides are TGTGCCAGCAGTCTTAGACCCGGGACAGGGATGCATTTT. Translating gives CASSLRPGTGMHF.

Sample share makes this clonotype hyperexpanded. The gene calls are TRBV25-1 and TRBJ2-5; D may be TRBD1 or TRBD2 (6 bases each). V lost 2 bases and J 4 bases, leaving 14 bases between the germline ends. CDR3 length: 15 residues. Per germline, CDR1 MGHDK and CDR2 SYGVNS. CDR3 in DNA: TGTGCCAGCAGTGAACCGAGGGGGGCAGGAGAGACCCAGTACTTC. Translation gives CASSEPRGAGETQYF. Variable domain in full (rest from reference TRBV25-1 and TRBJ2-5): EADIYQTPRYLVIGTGKKITLECSQTMGHDKMYWYQQDPGMELHLIHYSYGVNSTEKGDLSSESTVSRIRTEHFPLTLESARPSHTSQYLCASSEPRGAGETQYFGPGTRLLVL.

V is TRBV19 and J is TRBJ1-5; tentative D call: TRBD1 (5 bases). The CDR3 has 13 residues. The V end lost 9 bases, the J end lost 7 bases, and 16 bases lay between the germline ends. CDR1 is LNHDA, CDR2 SQIVND, per germline (reference sequence). CDR3 amino acids: CASTTGLGQPQHF. The CDR3 DNA reads as TGTGCCAGCACCACAGGCTTGGGCCAGCCCCAGCATTTT.

The rearrangement links TRBV30 to TRBJ1-6; D remains unclear. The CDR3 loop spans 16 amino acids. Per the germline V gene, CDR1 is GTSNPN and CDR2 is SVGIG (reference sequence). The V end lost 0 bases, the J end lost 7 bases, and 16 bases lay between the germline ends. CDR3 region: CAWSVIRPELNSPLHF. DNA for the CDR3: TGTGCCTGGAGTGTAATCAGGCCCGAGCTAAATTCACCCCTCCACTTT.

The chain is built from TRBV6-5 and TRBJ1-6, with 7 bases lining up with TRBD1. This CDR3 comprises 16 residues. V gave up 4 bases and J gave up 4 bases; unmatched junction bases: 7. Germline V gives CDR1 MNHEY, CDR2 SVGAGI. CDR3: CASSSAWTGYNSPLHF. The CDR3 DNA sequence: TGTGCCAGCAGTTCCGCATGGACAGGATATAATTCACCCCTCCACTTT.

This clonotype was seen once. The CDR3 loop reads CASSAAKTGHPQYF. Here the CDR3 DNA reads TGTGCCAGCAGTGCAGCCAAGACAGGCCACCCGCAGTACTTC. The chain links TRBV25-1 to TRBJ2-7, with TRBD1 as a possible D gene (6 bases). The CDR3 has 14 residues. CDR1 is MGHDK and CDR2 is SYGVNS in the germline V gene. The V and J ends lost 4 bases and 9 bases respectively, with 19 bases between them.

V and J are TRBV19 and TRBJ2-7, with D possibly being TRBD1 (6 bases). V was shortened by 6 bases and J by 2 bases, with 11 bases between the two germline ends. The CDR3 runs to 13 residues. From germline, CDR1 is LNHDA and CDR2 SQIVND (reference sequence). CDR3 sequence reads: CASSRTATYEQYF. CDR3 nucleotide sequence: TGTGCCAGTAGCCGGACAGCCACCTACGAGCAGTACTTC.

This clonotype was counted between two and nine times. The rearrangement uses TRBV7-3 and TRBJ1-5, with unresolved D. Trimming shortened V by 8 bases and J by 4 bases, and 3 bases separated the two germline ends. CDR1 is SGHTA, CDR2 FQGTGA, per germline. The CDR3 totals 10 residues. This CDR3 is CASLNQPQHF. The CDR3 DNA sequence: TGTGCCAGCTTAAATCAGCCCCAGCATTTT.

The chain combines TRBV2 with TRBJ1-1; unclear D gene. This CDR3 region has 12 residues. CDR1 SNHLY and CDR2 FYNNEI come from the germline V gene. V lost 7 bases to trimming and J lost 1 base, with 7 bases between them. In DNA form, the CDR3 reads TGTGCCAGCAAGTACCGGAACACTGAAGCTTTCTTT. Its translation: CASKYRNTEAFF.

The V call is TRBV20-1, the J call TRBJ2-5, with TRBD1 matching over 10 bases. The germline V gene has CDR1 DFQATT and CDR2 SNEGSKA (reference sequence). CDR3 length equals 14 residues. Losses at the gene ends were 1 base for V and 5 bases for J; bases not matched to a gene: 4. CDR3 loop: CSARGGTGEETQYF. The CDR3 nucleotides are TGCAGTGCTAGAGGCGGGACAGGGGAGGAGACCCAGTACTTC.

The chain joins TRBV2 to TRBJ2-3; D unclear. CDR3 length: 14 amino acids. Trimming left V 5 bases short and J 2 bases short, with 11 bases between. Germline loops: CDR1 SNHLY, CDR2 FYNNEI. CDR3 region: CASSPKRNTDTQYF. CDR3 DNA sequence: TGTGCCAGCAGTCCTAAAAGGAACACAGATACGCAGTATTTT.

This clonotype was recorded once. The V gene is TRBV6-1, the J gene TRBJ2-5; no reliable D call. V lost 2 bases and J 12 bases, leaving 7 bases between the germline ends. Germline V gene sequence: CDR1 MNHNS, CDR2 SASEGT. The length of the CDR3 is 10 residues. The CDR3 reads CASSEPGEYF. The CDR3 coding sequence is TGTGCCAGCAGTGAACCAGGCGAGTACTTC.

This chain joins TRBV2 and TRBJ1-3; D unresolved. CDR3 length equals 15 residues. V was clipped by 5 bases and J by 7 bases, with 18 bases between them. In germline, CDR1 is SNHLY, CDR2 FYNNEI. The CDR3 loop reads CASSLYLLVVNTIYF. The CDR3 bases are TGTGCCAGCAGTTTATACCTCCTGGTGGTTAACACCATATATTTT.

The rearrangement uses TRBV7-2 and TRBJ2-1, with 15 nucleotides matching TRBD2. CDR3 length equals 19 residues. V lost 1 base and J lost 8; bases outside the gene matches: 12. Germline V gives CDR1 SGHTA, CDR2 FQGNSA. The CDR3 nucleotides read TGTGCCAGCAGCTTAGTGTGGACTAGCGGGGGGGCTCGTGTCGATGAGCAGTTCTTC. It yields the protein CASSLVWTSGGARVDEQFF.

This rearrangement joins TRBV20-1 to TRBJ1-6; tentative D call: TRBD1 (5 bases). The V gene lost 4 bases and the J gene lost 10 bases, with 14 bases spanning the gap. Germline V gene data show CDR1 as DFQATT and CDR2 as SNEGSKA (reference sequence). The CDR3 sequence is 13 residues long. The CDR3 nucleotides are TGCAGTGCTACCGGGACGAACGAGTCACCCCTCCACTTT. It yields the protein CSATGTNESPLHF.

The rearrangement links TRBV27 to TRBJ1-2; a possible D gene is TRBD1 (6 bases). The CDR3 totals 14 residues. The V gene lost 6 bases and the J gene lost 4 bases, with 15 bases spanning the gap. In germline, CDR1 is MNHEY, CDR2 SMNVEV (reference sequence). CDR3 loop: CASRPKGGLYGYTF. CDR3 in DNA: TGTGCCAGCAGGCCAAAGGGGGGACTCTATGGCTACACCTTC.

Judged by abundance, this clonotype is medium-sized (0.01 to 0.1%). The chain uses TRBV5-4 and TRBJ2-3; D is perhaps TRBD2 (6 bases). Germline CDR1 reads SGHNT; CDR2 reads YYREEE (reference sequence). The CDR3 has 12 residues. The ends were cut back, 1 base at V and 11 bases at J, with 11 bases in the middle. The CDR3 DNA sequence: TGTGCCAGCAGCTTGAAGGGGACTTTGCAGTATTTT. This gives the protein CASSLKGTLQYF.

J is TRBJ1-5 and V is TRBV2; 8 bases are a match to TRBD1. After removal of 6 bases from V and 0 bases from J, the junction contained 4 bases not matched to a gene. This CDR3 is 15 amino acids long. Germline CDR1 is SNHLY and CDR2 is FYNNEI. CDR3 nucleotides: TGTGCCAGCAGACAAGACAGGGGTAGCAATCAGCCCCAGCATTTT. Translation: CASRQDRGSNQPQHF.

This rearrangement joins TRBV2 to TRBJ2-1; D unclear. CDR1 and CDR2 from the germline V gene are SNHLY and FYNNEI. V was cut by 1 base and J by 2 bases, with 6 bases left in between. CDR3 length: 14 amino acids. The CDR3 region is CASSEGGTYNEQFF. CDR3 sequence (DNA): TGTGCCAGCAGTGAAGGTGGGACCTACAATGAGCAGTTCTTC. The full variable domain, completed using reference TRBV2 and TRBJ2-1, is EPEVTQTPSHQVTQMGQEVILRCVPISNHLYFYWYRQILGQKVEFLVSFYNNEISEKSEIFDDQFSVERPDGSNFTLKIRSTKLEDSAMYFCASSEGGTYNEQFFGPGTRLTVL.

The chain uses TRBV12-3 or TRBV12-4 and TRBJ1-1, with D perhaps TRBD1 (5 bases). This CDR3 contains 15 residues. V dropped 5 bases and J dropped 5 bases, with 18 bases sitting between them. CDR3 loop: CASSLRWTLWTEAFF. The CDR3 DNA is TGTGCCAGCAGTCTCCGATGGACATTGTGGACTGAAGCTTTCTTT.

This chain links TRBV12-3 or TRBV12-4 with TRBJ2-5; 7 bases fit TRBD2. CDR3 length equals 13 residues. V dropped 6 bases and J dropped 1; count of bases not matched to a gene: 2. The CDR3 bases are TGTGCCAGCAGCCGACTAGCCCAAGAGACCCAGTACTTC. The encoded protein is CASSRLAQETQYF.

The chain joins TRBV6-1 to TRBJ1-5; a possible D gene is TRBD1 (6 bases). Germline assignment: CDR1 MNHNS and CDR2 SASEGT. Trimming stripped 5 bases from V and 0 bases from J, with 14 bases between. This CDR3 has 16 residues. The CDR3, as DNA: TGTGCCAGCAGTCCCCGGACAGCGTCTAGCAATCAGCCCCAGCATTTT. Translation: CASSPRTASSNQPQHF.

The chain carries TRBV6-5 and TRBJ2-5; TRBD2 matches at 14 bases. The CDR3 is made up of 17 amino acids. Germline V lookup: CDR1 MNHEY, CDR2 SVGAGI. The ends lost 1 base at V and 5 bases at J; junction bases unmatched: 6. Written as DNA, the CDR3 is TGTGCCAGCAGTTACTGGGGACTAGCGGGGGAAGAGGAGACCCAGTACTTC. This sequence encodes CASSYWGLAGEEETQYF.

In nucleotides, the CDR3 is TGTGCCAGCAGCCTCCTGGGGGGGTTCCGCAAAAACATTCAGTACTTC. Its translation is CASSLLGGFRKNIQYF. The V and J genes are TRBV27 and TRBJ2-4, with TRBD2 identical over 7 bases. V shed 6 bases, J shed 3 bases, and the junction held 11 bases outside the gene matches. The CDR3 is 16 residues long. The germline CDR1 and CDR2 sequences are MNHEY and SMNVEV (reference sequence).

CDR3 sequence reads: CASSLATVWDGEETQYF. The DNA for the CDR3 is TGCGCCAGCAGCTTGGCGACCGTTTGGGACGGGGAAGAGACCCAGTACTTC. The chain couples TRBV5-1 to TRBJ2-5, with D possibly called TRBD1 or TRBD2 (5 bases each). The CDR3 consists of 17 residues. CDR1 is SGHRS and CDR2 is YFSETQ in the germline V gene. V dropped 0 bases and J dropped 3 bases, with 18 bases sitting between them.

Worth noting for this clonotype: Sequence at one end of the junction differs from germline and may be a read error. The rearrangement uses TRBV7-9 and TRBJ2-7; D remains unclear. The CDR3 covers 14 residues. Germline-derived CDR1 and CDR2 are SEHNR and FQNEAQ (reference sequence). The CDR3 region is CASSLDALQSEQYF. Written as DNA, the CDR3 is TGCGCCAGCAGCTTGGACGCGTTGCAGAGCGAGCAGTACTTC. Using reference TRBV7-9 and TRBJ2-7 for the parts outside the CDR3, the full variable domain is DTGVSQNPRHKITKRGQNVTFRCDPISEHNRLYWYRQTLGQGPEFLTYFQNEAQLEKSRLLSDRFSAERPKGSFSTLEIQRTEQGDSAMYLCASSLDALQSEQYFGPGTRLTVT.

V usage is TRBV20-1 and J usage is TRBJ1-3; no clear D. The germline CDR1 and CDR2 sequences are DFQATT and SNEGSKA (reference sequence). This CDR3 comprises 14 residues. With 2 bases removed from V and 0 bases from J, the gap between germline ends came to 8 bases. The CDR3 nucleotides are TGCAGTGCTAGACCGGTTCGCTCTGGAAACACCATATATTTT. Translation: CSARPVRSGNTIYF.

This rearrangement joins TRBV27 to TRBJ1-1; D possibly corresponds to TRBD1 (5 bases). Germline V gene lookup returns CDR1 MNHEY and CDR2 SMNVEV (reference sequence). V dropped 8 bases and J dropped 4 bases, with 17 bases sitting between them. The CDR3 is made up of 14 amino acids. CDR3 DNA: TGTGCCAGCGGGCCCCACCTTAGGGGCACTGAAGCTTTCTTT. Protein sequence: CASGPHLRGTEAFF.

V is TRBV20-1 and J is TRBJ1-5; unclear D gene. CDR3 length: 13 amino acids. V lost 5 bases and J lost 3, with 11 bases in between. Germline lookup yields CDR1 DFQATT and CDR2 SNEGSKA (reference sequence). The CDR3 coding sequence is TGCAGTGCTGCCGGAGGATTCAATCAGCCCCAGCATTTT. Translating gives CSAAGGFNQPQHF.